The 21 T cell receptor beta chains presented below share a single source sample, sequenced in a study of blood T cell repertoires in COVID-19 (dated by TCRdb to about 2020). Libraries were made using the immunoSEQ multiplex PCR assay. In TCRdb, the immuneACCESS table is reduced to in-frame sequences with V and J assigned. These tables do not hold every clone; where another copy was compared, an unresolved V gene accounts for under half, and the others remain unexplained. The sample has 100,000 to 150,000 clones on record, around four fifths of them singletons. The ten most abundant clones make up approximately 12% of the sample. Source material: peripheral blood. The receptors here all came from a man between 60 and 70 years old with acute or convalescent COVID-19.

CDR3 nucleotide sequence: TGTGCCAGCAGCTTAGATGGGGGCTACGGGGAAAAACTGTTTTTT. This codes for CASSLDGGYGEKLFF. The V and J genes are TRBV7-9 and TRBJ1-4, with a possible D match to TRBD1 (6 bases). Trimming removed 1 base from V and 8 bases from J, with 14 bases in between. The CDR3 loop spans 15 amino acids. Germline V CDR1 and CDR2: SEHNR, FQNEAQ (reference sequence).

In the case of this clone: The sample contains more than one DNA sequence encoding this CDR3. The rearrangement joins TRBV5-1 to TRBJ2-6, with 7 bases fitting TRBD2. Germline values: CDR1 SGHRS, CDR2 YFSETQ. The CDR3 length is 14 residues. V was clipped by 4 bases and J by 2 bases; unmatched bases: 0. The CDR3 DNA sequence: TGCGCCAGCAGCGGGGGGGCTGGGGCCAACGTCCTGACTTTC. Translated, it gives CASSGGAGANVLTF.

The chain links TRBV7-2 to TRBJ2-7; D is possibly TRBD1 (6 bases). CDR1 and CDR2 (germline): SGHTA, FQGNSA. This CDR3 is 13 amino acids long. Trimming removed 5 bases from V and 6 bases from J, with 14 bases in between. The CDR3 nucleotides are TGTGCCAGCAGCAGAAGGCAGGGGCTCGAGCAGTACTTC. The encoded protein is CASSRRQGLEQYF.

This clone has only one observation. The rearrangement uses TRBV29-1 and TRBJ1-5; D not resolved. V was clipped by 4 bases and J by 3 bases, with 10 bases between them. The length of the CDR3 is 13 residues. Germline V lookup: CDR1 SQVTM, CDR2 ANQGSEA. CDR3 coding DNA: TGCAGCGTTGCGTACGGTTTCAATCAGCCCCAGCATTTT. Translated, it gives CSVAYGFNQPQHF.

This rearrangement joins TRBV18 to TRBJ2-1, with 10 bases fitting TRBD2. The germline V gene encodes CDR1 KGHSH and CDR2 LQKENI. CDR3 length: 15 residues. V trimming: 5 bases; J trimming: 7 bases; junction bases outside the gene matches: 8. The CDR3 is CASSDEREGWNEQFF. CDR3 sequence (DNA): TGTGCCAGCTCAGATGAGCGGGAGGGCTGGAATGAGCAGTTCTTC. The full variable domain, its missing parts supplied by reference TRBV18 and TRBJ2-1, is NAGVMQNPRHLVRRRGQEARLRCSPMKGHSHVYWYRQLPEEGLKFMVYLQKENIIDESGMPKERFSAEFPKEGPSILRIQQVVRGDSAAYFCASSDEREGWNEQFFGPGTRLTVL.

This sequence joins TRBV29-1 and TRBJ2-1; TRBD2 agrees at 13 bases. Trimming cost V 4 bases and J 8 bases; bases outside gene matches: 2. There are 13 residues in the CDR3. CDR1 is SQVTM and CDR2 is ANQGSEA in the germline V gene. The DNA for the CDR3 is TGCAGCGTTGCAGGACTAGCGGGAGATGAGCAGTTCTTC. The encoded protein is CSVAGLAGDEQFF.

V gene TRBV14 combines with J gene TRBJ2-1; no firm D call. This CDR3 has 13 amino acids. Per the germline V gene, CDR1 is SGHDN and CDR2 is FVKESK. V shed 0 bases and J shed 9 bases, with 9 bases lying between them. The CDR3 spells CASSQDRRSEQFF. CDR3 DNA: TGTGCCAGCAGCCAAGATCGGAGAAGTGAGCAGTTCTTC.

The CDR3 DNA reads as TGTGCCAGCAGTTTGCAGGGGGCTAGGTGGGCTGAAGCTTTCTTT. It encodes CASSLQGARWAEAFF. The chain has TRBV28 and TRBJ1-1; 8 bases are shared with TRBD1. There are 15 residues in the CDR3. Unmatched junction bases numbered 9, after V lost 3 bases and J lost 6 bases. Germline assignment: CDR1 MDHEN and CDR2 SYDVKM.

The CDR3 DNA sequence: TGTGCCAGCAGCCTCCCCGGGGGGGGCGGAAACTATGGCTACACCTTC. Amino acid sequence: CASSLPGGGGNYGYTF. The chain joins TRBV7-9 to TRBJ1-2; tentatively, D is TRBD1 (6 bases). This CDR3 comprises 16 residues. V lost 5 bases and J 2 bases, leaving 18 bases between the germline ends. Germline V gene lookup returns CDR1 SEHNR and CDR2 FQNEAQ (reference sequence).

The rearrangement links TRBV3-1 (or the pseudogene TRBV3-2) to TRBJ1-4, with a tentative D call TRBD1 (5 bases). Germline loops: CDR1 LGHDT, CDR2 YNNKEL (reference sequence). This CDR3 has 14 residues. The germline V and J ends were trimmed by 2 bases and 6 bases, with 10 bases remaining between them. CDR3 nucleotide sequence: TGTGCCAGCAGCCAACGGGGGGGGTATGAAAAACTGTTTTTT. Translation: CASSQRGGYEKLFF.

Ten or more counts support this clone. The sample carries other DNA sequences with the same CDR3. This chain uses TRBV19 with TRBJ2-4; 8 positions agree with TRBD1. There are 14 residues in the CDR3. Germline trimming cut 7 bases from V and 9 bases from J; bases unmatched to any gene: 11. Germline lookup yields CDR1 LNHDA and CDR2 SQIVND (reference sequence). CDR3 nucleotides: TGTGCCAGTACCTCGGGGACAGGAGCTGCCATTCAGTACTTC. Translated, it gives CASTSGTGAAIQYF.

The rearrangement links TRBV3-1 (or the pseudogene TRBV3-2) to TRBJ2-2; 9 bases match TRBD1. Germline CDR1 and CDR2: LGHDT and YNNKEL (reference sequence). With 3 bases clipped from V and 5 bases from J, the junction kept 10 bases outside the gene matches. The CDR3 is made up of 17 amino acids. In nucleotides, the CDR3 is TGTGCCAGCAGCCACCACTCCTTGACAGGGGGGACCGGGGAGCTGTTTTTT. Amino acid sequence: CASSHHSLTGGTGELFF.

This clone has at least ten counts. V usage is TRBV3-1 (or the pseudogene TRBV3-2) and J usage is TRBJ2-7, with 10 nucleotides matching TRBD2. The trim removed 0 bases at V and 8 bases at J, leaving 22 bases unmatched. Germline V CDR1 and CDR2: LGHDT, YNNKEL (reference sequence). The CDR3 totals 20 residues. The CDR3 nucleotides are TGTGCCAGCAGCCAAGATTGGGGGATATTTTGTCTAGCGGGAGAATCACAGCAGTACTTC. It is translated as CASSQDWGIFCLAGESQQYF.

The chain links TRBV7-3 to TRBJ2-7, with 8 nucleotides matching TRBD1. The V gene end was trimmed by 3 bases and the J gene end by 1 base; junction bases not matched to a gene: 8. The CDR3 length is 16 residues. Per the germline V gene, CDR1 is SGHTA and CDR2 is FQGTGA. CDR3 loop: CASSLQGARTSYEQYF. CDR3 in DNA: TGTGCCAGCAGCTTGCAGGGGGCGCGGACATCCTACGAGCAGTACTTC. Based on the CDR3 plus reference TRBV7-3 and TRBJ2-7, the full variable domain is GAGVSQTPSNKVTEKGKYVELRCDPISGHTALYWYRQSLGQGPEFLIYFQGTGAADDSGLPNDRFFAVRPEGSVSTLKIQRTERGDSAVYLCASSLQGARTSYEQYFGPGTRLTVT.

The V and J genes are TRBV4-1 and TRBJ1-2; D gene ambiguous. V was trimmed by 4 bases and J by 4 bases, leaving 10 bases between them. Per germline, CDR1 MGHRA and CDR2 YSYEKL. The CDR3 consists of 13 residues. The CDR3 nucleotides read TGCGCCAGCAGCCCCTACGACACCTATGGCTACACCTTC. Its translation: CASSPYDTYGYTF.

The table lists this clone with many counts. The genes are TRBV19 and TRBJ1-4, with D maybe TRBD1 (5 bases). V dropped 5 bases and J dropped 3 bases, with 13 bases sitting between them. In germline, CDR1 is LNHDA, CDR2 SQIVND (reference sequence). This CDR3 has 15 residues. CDR3 nucleotides: TGTGCCAGTAGTCCGGCGGGGCCGCCTAATGAAAAACTGTTTTTT. This codes for CASSPAGPPNEKLFF.

This clone was seen only a few times. The chain is built from TRBV10-1 and TRBJ2-7; weak D call: TRBD1 (5 bases). CDR1 WNHNN and CDR2 SYGVQD come from the germline V gene (reference sequence). The length of the CDR3 is 15 residues. V was cut by 3 bases and J by 2 bases, with 14 bases left in between. The CDR3 DNA is TGCGCCAGCAGTGAAGGCCGGTGGGGCGCCTACGAGCAGTACTTC. This translates into CASSEGRWGAYEQYF.

This chain connects TRBV3-1 (or the pseudogene TRBV3-2) to TRBJ2-1; 7 bases are shared with TRBD2. V gave up 0 bases and J gave up 0 bases; unmatched junction bases: 5. Germline CDR1 LGHDT, CDR2 YNNKEL (reference sequence). This CDR3 comprises 17 residues. This CDR3 reads CASSQDSGWGSYNEQFF. The CDR3 nucleotides are TGTGCCAGCAGCCAAGATAGCGGGTGGGGCTCCTACAATGAGCAGTTCTTC.

This clone was observed a few times. The chain uses TRBV5-4 and TRBJ2-1; D ambiguous. Trimming shortened V by 0 bases and J by 1 base, and 17 bases separated the two germline ends. Germline CDR1 SGHNT, CDR2 YYREEE (reference sequence). There are 18 residues in the CDR3. The CDR3 loop reads CASSLVRFGFGSYNEQFF. DNA for the CDR3: TGTGCCAGCAGCTTGGTAAGGTTCGGGTTTGGGTCCTACAATGAGCAGTTCTTC.

The chain carries TRBV5-1 and TRBJ1-1; 8 positions match TRBD1. The CDR3 is 15 residues long. V dropped 7 bases and J dropped 1; count of bases not matched to a gene: 9. Germline V gene sequence: CDR1 SGHRS, CDR2 YFSETQ. The DNA for the CDR3 is TGCGCCAGCGGCCTTCAGGGGGCGCCGAACACTGAAGCTTTCTTT. Translating it yields CASGLQGAPNTEAFF.

This clone was seen a handful of times. This chain's CDR3 is CASSGTGGSLWGYTF. The CDR3 DNA follows: TGTGCCAGCAGCGGGACAGGGGGCTCGCTGTGGGGCTACACCTTC. V usage is TRBV6-5 and J usage is TRBJ1-2, with TRBD1 matching 12 bases. Trimming removed 6 bases from V and 8 bases from J; junction bases left unmatched: 10. Looked up from germline, CDR1 is MNHEY and CDR2 is SVGAGI. There are 15 residues in the CDR3.